A single sample gave rise to the 11 T cell receptor beta chains below, sequenced in a study of T cells after posttransplantation cyclophosphamide. Data came from immunoSEQ multiplex PCR; TCRdb stores just in-frame clones and leaves some out. The sample has 40,000 to 45,000 clones, none seen only once. Sample: PBMCs. The receptor set was obtained from a middle-aged man in good health, CMV-negative, and a related stem cell transplant donor.

This clone was found many times. This chain connects TRBV5-5 to TRBJ1-1; no clear D. From germline, CDR1 is SGHKS and CDR2 YYEKEE (reference sequence). Trimming stripped 0 bases from V and 4 bases from J, with 13 bases between. CDR3 length equals 15 residues. The CDR3 coding sequence is TGTGCCAGCAGCTTGGCGGACGGGCGGGGCACTGAAGCTTTCTTT. It is translated as CASSLADGRGTEAFF.

In this sample, this clone turned up many times. A junction boundary mismatches the germline segment, possibly from a read error. The chain recombines TRBV7-7 with TRBJ1-1, with D possibly TRBD1 on 5 matching bases. The CDR3 covers 13 residues. Looked up from germline, CDR1 is SSHAT and CDR2 is FNYEAQ (reference sequence). CDR3 in DNA: TGTGCTAGCAGCTTAACAGGGAACACTGAAGCTTTCTTT. The encoded protein is CASSLTGNTEAFF.

This clone was counted many times. V and J are TRBV10-3 and TRBJ1-2; 7 positions match TRBD1. The CDR3 loop spans 14 amino acids. J lost 4 bases, V lost 4 bases, and 6 bases had no gene match. Germline CDR1 reads ENHRY; CDR2 reads SYGVKD. CDR3 residues: CAISVAGQLYGYTF. The CDR3 DNA is TGTGCCATCAGTGTGGCGGGACAGCTCTATGGCTACACCTTC.

This clone has at least ten counts. V and J are TRBV27 and TRBJ1-5; D remains unclear. The CDR3 is made up of 15 amino acids. CDR1 and CDR2 from the germline V gene are MNHEY and SMNVEV (reference sequence). V dropped 6 bases and J dropped 2 bases, with 14 bases sitting between them. CDR3 in amino acids: CASRTLTHGNQPQHF. DNA of the CDR3: TGTGCCAGCAGAACCCTAACCCATGGCAATCAGCCCCAGCATTTT.

This clone appeared many times. The chain recombines TRBV11-3 with TRBJ1-1, with no clear D. CDR1 and CDR2 from the germline V gene are SGHNT and YENEEA. CDR3 size: 13 residues. Trimming took 3 bases from V and 1 from J, leaving 6 bases between them. CDR3 sequence: CASSFTQNTEAFF. The CDR3 coding sequence is TGTGCCAGCAGCTTTACACAGAACACTGAAGCTTTCTTT.

This clone was recorded many times. This chain links TRBV27 with TRBJ1-2; a weak D match, TRBD1 (5 bases). CDR3 length equals 14 residues. Germline CDR1 MNHEY, CDR2 SMNVEV (reference sequence). V was trimmed by 6 bases and J by 8 bases, leaving 19 bases between them. This CDR3 reads CASRPGGDVNGYTF. For the CDR3, the DNA is TGTGCCAGCAGACCCGGGGGGGACGTTAACGGCTACACCTTC.

This clone was observed many times. This sequence joins TRBV15 and TRBJ1-1; 8 bases align to TRBD1. Germline V lookup: CDR1 LNHNV, CDR2 YYDKDF (reference sequence). The CDR3 totals 15 residues. J lost 3 bases, V lost 3 bases, and 6 bases had no gene match. CDR3 sequence reads: CATSSRGRRDTEAFF. In DNA form, the CDR3 reads TGTGCCACCAGCAGCAGGGGGCGCAGGGACACTGAAGCTTTCTTT.

The sample holds many counts of this clone. In nucleotides, the CDR3 is TGTGCCAGTATGCTACAGGGAACTGGGGCCAACGTCCTGACTTTC. This translates into CASMLQGTGANVLTF. The chain has TRBV19 and TRBJ2-6, with TRBD1 as a possible D gene (6 bases). V was pared by 7 bases and J by 2 bases, with 12 bases between. Looked up from germline, CDR1 is LNHDA and CDR2 is SQIVND (reference sequence). The CDR3 sequence is 15 residues long.

In this sample, this clone turned up a few times. The V call is TRBV6-5, the J call TRBJ1-5; possibly TRBD1 for D (6 bases). CDR1 and CDR2 (germline): MNHEY, SVGAGI. Trimming removed 8 bases from V and 7 bases from J, with 21 bases in between. This CDR3 is built from 15 residues. The CDR3 DNA follows: TGTGCCAGCGCGAAGACAGGTAACCTGGAGCAGCCCCAGCATTTT. It codes for CASAKTGNLEQPQHF.

This clone is labeled medium-sized. The V and J genes are TRBV6-1 and TRBJ1-4; 9 bases fit TRBD1. Germline lookup yields CDR1 MNHNS and CDR2 SASEGT. The CDR3 has 17 residues. The junction had 14 bases not matched to a gene; V was cut back by 4 bases and J by 8 bases. CDR3 nucleotide sequence: TGTGCCAGCAGTGGGGGTGTAGGGGGACAGGGAGTAGAAAAACTGTTTTTT. It translates to CASSGGVGGQGVEKLFF.

This clone was counted many times. The rearrangement links TRBV19 to TRBJ1-5; D is uncertain. V was clipped by 7 bases and J by 4 bases, with 17 bases between them. Germline V gives CDR1 LNHDA, CDR2 SQIVND (reference sequence). The CDR3 runs 15 residues. The CDR3 bases are TGTGCCAGTACCTCGACTGAATACGTTAATCAGCCCCAGCATTTT. Translated, it gives CASTSTEYVNQPQHF.